Each of the 26 T cell receptor beta chains below was sequenced from the same sample in a study of T cells in Graves' hyperthyroidism and ophthalmopathy. Amplification of TCR beta CDR3 regions was performed using RNA transcripts as template. TCR CDR3 underwent first-round RT-PCR with the HTBI primer set. MiXCR was run by TCRdb on the multiplex PCR reads, yielding one entry per CDR3 protein. The sample holds about 500,000 distinct CDR3 sequences, about 16% seen once. Sample: blood. All receptors derive from a woman aged 25 to 45 with Graves' ophthalmopathy.

This clonotype was seen many times. The chain links TRBV30 to TRBJ2-2; 10 positions agree with TRBD2. The J segment lost 7 bases and the V segment lost 5 bases, leaving 4 bases of the junction unmatched. The CDR3 sequence is 13 residues long. From germline, CDR1 is GTSNPN and CDR2 SVGIG (reference sequence). This chain's CDR3 is CAWSSGSGGELFF. For the CDR3, the DNA is TGTGCCTGGTCTAGCGGGAGTGGCGGGGAGCTGTTTTTT.

This clonotype was counted between two and nine times. The genes are TRBV12-3 or TRBV12-4 and TRBJ1-1, with a tentative D call TRBD1 (6 bases). V was cut by 4 bases and J by 4 bases, with 16 bases left in between. This CDR3 is 15 amino acids long. CDR3 sequence reads: CASSSLQGIGTEAFF. CDR3 bases: TGTGCCAGCAGTTCCCTACAGGGTATTGGCACTGAAGCTTTCTTT.

The rearrangement links TRBV20-1 to TRBJ2-7, with TRBD2 matching over 9 bases. V trimming: 0 bases; J trimming: 4 bases; junction bases outside the gene matches: 10. The CDR3 extends over 16 amino acids. The germline gives CDR1 DFQATT, CDR2 SNEGSKA (reference sequence). As DNA, the CDR3 is TGCAGTGCTAGAGACCTAGACTTTAGCGGGAGTTACGAGCAGTACTTC. As protein: CSARDLDFSGSYEQYF.

The sample holds many counts of this clonotype. The V call is TRBV28, the J call TRBJ2-2; no clear D. CDR1 and CDR2 from the germline V gene are MDHEN and SYDVKM. This CDR3 is built from 13 residues. The V and J ends lost 7 bases and 1 base respectively, with 7 bases between them. The CDR3, as DNA: TGTGCCAGCATCGCAGGGAACACCGGGGAGCTGTTTTTT. Protein product: CASIAGNTGELFF.

The chain employs TRBV6-2 or TRBV6-3 and TRBJ2-3; 10 bases are shared with TRBD2. CDR3 size: 20 residues. Germline assignment: CDR1 MNHEY and CDR2 SVGEGT. Germline trimming cut 7 bases from V and 2 bases from J; bases unmatched to any gene: 21. The CDR3 DNA sequence: TGTGCCAGCATTTTATCGGATATTGAGGCTAGCGGGAGCAACACAGATACGCAGTATTTT. This translates into CASILSDIEASGSNTDTQYF.

This clonotype was picked up many times. V gene TRBV11-3 combines with J gene TRBJ2-1; D gene uncertain. CDR1 and CDR2 (germline): SGHNT, YENEEA. The CDR3 covers 15 residues. Trimming left V 6 bases short and J 3 bases short, with 15 bases between. The CDR3 here is CASSRGEDGYNEQFF. CDR3 nucleotide sequence: TGTGCCAGCAGTAGAGGTGAGGACGGCTACAATGAGCAGTTCTTC.

This clonotype was recorded at least ten times. The rearrangement joins TRBV20-1 to TRBJ2-1; 11 bases match TRBD1. CDR1 DFQATT and CDR2 SNEGSKA come from the germline V gene (reference sequence). The V segment lost 5 bases and the J segment 8 bases; nucleotides outside the gene matches: 8. The CDR3 has 14 residues. As DNA, the CDR3 is TGCAGTGCTGGCGGGACAGGGGGATTCGATGAGCAGTTCTTC. Its translation is CSAGGTGGFDEQFF.

The chain uses TRBV24-1 and TRBJ2-3, with 7 positions matching TRBD1. CDR3 length equals 17 residues. Germline assignment: CDR1 KGHDR and CDR2 SFDVKD. Trimming took 3 bases from V and 6 from J; bases not matched to a gene: 14. CDR3 amino acids: CATSDAETGQLGDTQYF. The CDR3 DNA is TGTGCCACCAGTGATGCGGAGACAGGGCAACTCGGTGATACGCAGTATTTT.

This clonotype was found many times. The chain uses TRBV7-6 and TRBJ1-2, with 8 bases that match TRBD1. Germline values: CDR1 SGHVS, CDR2 FNYEAQ. With V trimmed by 5 bases and J by 5 bases, 13 bases remained unmatched. This CDR3 spans 16 amino acids. CDR3 nucleotide sequence: TGTGCCAGCAGCGCAACTGGAGGACAGGGAGGTTATGGCTACACCTTC. This encodes CASSATGGQGGYGYTF.

CDR3 amino acids: CASSVRASYEQYF. CDR3 sequence (DNA): TGTGCCAGCAGCGTAAGGGCCTCCTACGAGCAGTACTTC. The chain has TRBV7-9 and TRBJ2-7; no clear D gene. V was shortened by 5 bases and J by 0 bases, with 8 bases between the two germline ends. The CDR3 loop spans 13 amino acids. CDR1 is SEHNR, CDR2 FQNEAQ, per germline (reference sequence).

This clonotype was seen more than once but under ten times. The chain couples TRBV7-7 to TRBJ2-1; D not certain. Germline V gene lookup returns CDR1 SSHAT and CDR2 FNYEAQ (reference sequence). This CDR3 region has 15 residues. V shed 2 bases and J shed 4 bases, with 12 bases lying between them. CDR3 coding DNA: TGTGCCAGCAGCTTAACAGTCGGCGGATACAATGAGCAGTTCTTC. It yields the protein CASSLTVGGYNEQFF.

This chain links TRBV6-1 with TRBJ2-6; 9 bases align to TRBD1. Trimming at V came to 7 bases and at J to 0 bases, leaving 10 bases not matched to a gene. CDR1 MNHNS and CDR2 SASEGT come from the germline V gene. The CDR3 sequence is 18 residues long. The DNA of the CDR3 is TGTGCCAGCAATAACCGGGACAGGGTTAGCTCTGGGGCCAACGTCCTGACTTTC. Encoded protein: CASNNRDRVSSGANVLTF.

This clonotype was picked up many times. This rearrangement joins TRBV5-1 to TRBJ1-1; TRBD1 agrees at 7 bases. J was trimmed by 1 base and V by 4 bases; bases with no gene match: 7. The CDR3 extends over 15 amino acids. Germline CDR1 and CDR2: SGHRS and YFSETQ. CDR3 region: CASSQQTGTNTEAFF. CDR3 DNA: TGCGCCAGCAGCCAACAGACAGGGACGAACACTGAAGCTTTCTTT.

This clonotype showed up many times. The chain carries TRBV5-5 and TRBJ2-7, with 8 bases identical to TRBD1. V shed 0 bases and J 6 bases; nucleotides not matched to a gene: 2. Germline loops: CDR1 SGHKS, CDR2 YYEKEE (reference sequence). The CDR3 runs 13 residues. CDR3 DNA sequence: TGTGCCAGCAGCTTGGAGACAGGGGTCGAGCAGTACTTC. It encodes CASSLETGVEQYF.

The sample holds many counts of this clonotype. V is TRBV20-1 and J is TRBJ1-5; D is possibly TRBD1 (6 bases). The germline gives CDR1 DFQATT, CDR2 SNEGSKA (reference sequence). This CDR3 comprises 14 residues. Trimming took 4 bases from V and 6 from J, leaving 16 bases between them. The DNA of the CDR3 is TGCAGTGCTACCCGCGGGGGGCAAAGTCAGCCCCAGCATTTT. Protein product: CSATRGGQSQPQHF.

The V call is TRBV6-5, the J call TRBJ2-7; TRBD2 aligns across 9 bases. The V segment lost 2 bases and the J segment 6 bases; nucleotides outside the gene matches: 14. The germline V gene has CDR1 MNHEY and CDR2 SVGAGI. This CDR3 has 17 amino acids. The CDR3 region is CASSYRNPGLAVGEQYF. For the CDR3, the DNA is TGTGCCAGCAGTTACCGTAACCCGGGACTAGCAGTCGGCGAGCAGTACTTC.

Only a few counts were recorded for this clonotype. This rearrangement joins TRBV6-2 or TRBV6-3 to TRBJ1-2; D unclear. Germline loops: CDR1 MNHEY, CDR2 SVGEGT. The ends were cut back, 8 bases at V and 4 bases at J, with 11 bases in the middle. The CDR3 contains 12 residues. The CDR3 region has the DNA TGTGCCAGCTTCCGGACCGGCTATGGCTACACCTTC. Translation: CASFRTGYGYTF.

This clonotype was seen repeatedly, ten times or more. J is TRBJ2-7 and V is TRBV20-1; D is possibly TRBD2 (6 bases). Trimming pared 6 bases from V and 1 base from J, leaving 16 bases between. The CDR3 contains 14 residues. Germline CDR1 is DFQATT and CDR2 is SNEGSKA (reference sequence). CDR3 in DNA: TGCAGTGCCGCTCAGGCGGGAAGGTCCTACGAGCAGTACTTC. Translation gives CSAAQAGRSYEQYF.

The rearrangement uses TRBV20-1 and TRBJ2-5; weak D call: TRBD1 (5 bases). This CDR3 spans 13 amino acids. Germline CDR1 reads DFQATT; CDR2 reads SNEGSKA (reference sequence). Trimming cost V 8 bases and J 1 base, with 14 bases left between them. This CDR3 is CSSDKGIQETQYF. CDR3 DNA sequence: TGCAGTTCGGACAAAGGTATCCAAGAGACCCAGTACTTC.

This clonotype was picked up a small number of times. The rearrangement links TRBV6-2 or TRBV6-3 to TRBJ2-1; D is perhaps TRBD1 or TRBD2 (6 bases each). V dropped 3 bases and J dropped 3 bases, with 12 bases sitting between them. This CDR3 has 15 amino acids. Per the germline V gene, CDR1 is MNHEY and CDR2 is SVGEGT. The CDR3 here is CASSYGGTLYNEQFF. CDR3 coding DNA: TGTGCCAGCAGTTATGGCGGGACACTCTACAATGAGCAGTTCTTC.

The chain couples TRBV12-3 or TRBV12-4 to TRBJ2-1; TRBD1 might be the D (6 bases). The CDR3 sequence is 13 residues long. V shed 1 base and J shed 13 bases, with 14 bases lying between them. As DNA, the CDR3 is TGTGCCAGCAGTTTAGTGAACGGACAGTCCCAGTTCTTC. Its protein is CASSLVNGQSQFF.

The chain employs TRBV20-1 and TRBJ2-7; TRBD2 matches at 7 bases. CDR3 size: 13 residues. Germline V gene lookup returns CDR1 DFQATT and CDR2 SNEGSKA (reference sequence). Unmatched junction bases numbered 6, after V lost 7 bases and J lost 0 bases. CDR3 amino acids: CSGTSVTSYEQYF. CDR3 bases: TGCAGTGGTACTAGCGTGACCTCCTACGAGCAGTACTTC.

The chain recombines TRBV5-5 with TRBJ1-2; no clear D gene. The germline V gene has CDR1 SGHKS and CDR2 YYEKEE (reference sequence). Between the trimmed V and J ends, which lost 3 bases and 0 bases, there was a span of 6 bases. The CDR3 loop spans 13 amino acids. This CDR3 is CASSSETNYGYTF. CDR3 sequence (DNA): TGTGCCAGCAGCTCTGAGACTAACTATGGCTACACCTTC.

This clonotype was observed many times. The gene calls are TRBV20-1 and TRBJ2-1, with a tentative D call TRBD2 (5 bases). The CDR3 has 12 amino acids. The germline V and J ends were trimmed by 6 bases and 9 bases, with 15 bases remaining between them. The germline V gene has CDR1 DFQATT and CDR2 SNEGSKA (reference sequence). CDR3 bases: TGCAGTGCATCGGACTGGGGAACTGAGCAGTTCTTC. Its protein product is CSASDWGTEQFF.

This clonotype was counted at least ten times. CDR3 region: CSVEDRETGQPQHF. As DNA, the CDR3 is TGCAGTGTTGAGGACAGGGAGACCGGTCAGCCCCAGCATTTT. The chain joins TRBV20-1 to TRBJ1-5, with TRBD1 identical over 8 bases. The CDR3 is made up of 14 amino acids. V was clipped by 7 bases and J by 6 bases; unmatched bases: 11. Germline V CDR1 and CDR2: DFQATT, SNEGSKA (reference sequence).

This clonotype was detected ten times or more. This chain uses TRBV5-5 with TRBJ1-1; D is ambiguous. Germline V lookup: CDR1 SGHKS, CDR2 YYEKEE (reference sequence). V was cut by 2 bases and J by 0 bases, with 11 bases left in between. There are 15 residues in the CDR3. CDR3 DNA sequence: TGTGCCAGCAGCTTTCTTACCAGCATGAACACTGAAGCTTTCTTT. Its translation: CASSFLTSMNTEAFF. Combining the CDR3 with reference TRBV5-5 and TRBJ1-1 gives the whole variable domain DAGVTQSPTHLIKTRGQQVTLRCSPISGHKSVSWYQQVLGQGPQFIFQYYEKEERGRGNFPDRFSARQFPNYSSELNVNALLLGDSALYLCASSFLTSMNTEAFFGQGTRLTVV.